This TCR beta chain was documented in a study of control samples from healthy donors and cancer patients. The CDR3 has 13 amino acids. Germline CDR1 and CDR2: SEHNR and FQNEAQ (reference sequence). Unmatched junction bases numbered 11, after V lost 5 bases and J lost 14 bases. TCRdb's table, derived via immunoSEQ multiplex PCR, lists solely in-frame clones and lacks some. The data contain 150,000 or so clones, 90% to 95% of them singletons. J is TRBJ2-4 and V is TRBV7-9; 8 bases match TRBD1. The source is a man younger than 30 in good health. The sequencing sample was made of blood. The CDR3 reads CASSDSSGTGKYF. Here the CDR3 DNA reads TGTGCCAGCAGCGATTCCTCCGGGACAGGAAAGTACTTC. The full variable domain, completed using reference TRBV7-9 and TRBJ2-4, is DTGVSQNPRHKITKRGQNVTFRCDPISEHNRLYWYRQTLGQGPEFLTYFQNEAQLEKSRLLSDRFSAERPKGSFSTLEIQRTEQGDSAMYLCASSDSSGTGKYFGAGTRLSVL.